The clone carrying this T cell receptor (beta chain) was recorded only once. The record originates from a study of blood T cell repertoires in COVID-19. For the study at large: The samples span acute and convalescent COVID-19 from the United States, Italy and Spain.

Each participant's cohort was designated according to participant-reported clinical history. Per the original methods: Using reference gene primer amplification, nucleated cell counts were estimated. The protocol was immunoSEQ multiplex PCR, while the TCRdb copy is restricted to in-frame clones and leaves out a portion. Clonal size and the V and J genes are those of that table, whereas D and trimming came from the DNA. The table records approximately 230,000 clones, roughly 90% of them present only once. V lost 1 base and J lost 6, with 9 bases in between. The CDR3 contains 13 residues. This chain joins TRBV12-3 or TRBV12-4 and TRBJ1-1; D is undetermined. The receptor's source is a woman under 40 who had recovered from COVID-19. Sequencing was performed on PBMCs or T cells enriched from blood (not recorded which). Here the CDR3 reads CASSLESDSEAFF. The CDR3, as DNA: TGTGCCAGCAGTTTAGAGTCTGACTCTGAAGCTTTCTTT.